There are a few counts of the clone carrying this T cell receptor beta chain. Its antigen is not identified. This sample was included in a study of T cell clonotyping in hematopoietic cell transplantation. Findings and caveats of the study: Recipient TCR diversity dropped after transplant; expanded clonotypes rose from day 30 to 180. No sorting was done, leaving CD4 and CD8 contributions mixed. At the given depth, recipient repertoires were over 95% de novo clonotypes.

Assay used: immunoSEQ multiplex PCR; TCRdb lists only in-frame clones, some missing. The sample comprises about 6,700 clones, around a third of which are singletons, and around a fifth rests with the top ten. Samples: about 28 days before transplant, then days 30, 100 and 180 after. The V end was cut by 7 bases, the J end by 4 bases, with 17 bases between. The germline gives CDR1 MDHEN, CDR2 SYDVKM. The CDR3 totals 15 residues. The chain has TRBV28 and TRBJ1-5; unclear D gene. The sequence derives from a female patient in her 60s who had an allogeneic stem cell transplant, so the T cells may come from the graft donor. Some clones in this sample may be carry-over from other donors' samples. The material sequenced was peripheral blood mononuclear cells, taken 30 days after allogeneic stem cell transplant. In nucleotides, the CDR3 is TGTGCCAGCAATAGTGGTACAGCGGTAAATCAGCCCCAGCATTTT. It codes for CASNSGTAVNQPQHF.